The rows below give T cell receptor beta chains drawn from one sample of a study of blood T cell repertoires in COVID-19. Clones were sequenced by immunoSEQ multiplex PCR, and TCRdb holds only the in-frame ones, with some missing. The sample holds around 220,000 clones, about 85% seen once. Input material: peripheral blood. The receptors were gathered from a woman between 45 and 65 years old with COVID-19, enrolled during active disease. The CDR3 runs from the conserved cysteine through the conserved F or W. A D gene is named only where the DNA matches it firmly. The size field is filled for only some rows; it gives once, few, many or a size class.

abundance	d_gene	v_gene	j_gene	CDR3nt	CDR3aa
.	TRBD1	TRBV3-1/TRBV3-2	TRBJ1-2	TGTGCCAGCAGCCGAGGGGGACAGGGGGCGCTTGGCTATGGCTACACCTTC	CASSRGGQGALGYGYTF
few	.	TRBV7-2	TRBJ2-1	TGTGCCAGCAGCTTAGACGGGGCGGGATACGATGAGCAGTTCTTC	CASSLDGAGYDEQFF
.	TRBD2	TRBV5-8	TRBJ2-2	TGTGCCAGCAGCCCGGGACTAGCGGGGAACACCGGGGAGCTGTTTTTT	CASSPGLAGNTGELFF
few	TRBD1	TRBV5-4	TRBJ2-1	TGTGCCAGCAGCGCCTTAGACAGGGGGCAAATAAATGAGCAGTTCTTC	CASSALDRGQINEQFF
.	.	TRBV2	TRBJ1-3	TGTGCCAGCAGTGATCAGGGGTATGGAAACACCATATATTTT	CASSDQGYGNTIYF
.	.	TRBV29-1	TRBJ2-1	TGCAGTTTCGAAGGTCTACAGAATGAGCAGTTCTTC	CSFEGLQNEQFF
.	.	TRBV2	TRBJ2-1	TGTGCCAGCACGCCGCCACTCCTAGTAGGTGAGCAGTTCTTC	CASTPPLLVGEQFF
.	TRBD2	TRBV19	TRBJ2-3	TGTGCCAGTAGTATCGCGGGGGGAGTCCCAGATACGCAGTATTTT	CASSIAGGVPDTQYF
.	TRBD2	TRBV7-8	TRBJ2-1	TGTGCCAGCAGCTCTCCTAGCGGGGGGGTCTACAATGAGCAGTTCTTC	CASSSPSGGVYNEQFF
.	.	TRBV10-2	TRBJ2-1	TGCGCCAGCAACAACCAGGGTCCTGAGCAGTTCTTC	CASNNQGPEQFF
.	.	TRBV9	TRBJ1-1	TGTGCCAGCAGCGTAGCTACACAGATGAACACTGAAGCTTTCTTT	CASSVATQMNTEAFF
.	TRBD1	TRBV11-3	TRBJ1-3	TGTGCCAGCAGCGCCCGGACAGGGATGTTTGGAAACACCATATATTTT	CASSARTGMFGNTIYF
.	.	TRBV5-1	TRBJ1-1	TGCGCCAGCAGCTTGGGCGGGGGGCGCGAGACTTTCTTT	CASSLGGGRETFF
.	TRBD2	TRBV9	TRBJ2-1	TGTGCCAGCAGCTCACCGGGACTAGCGGGGGGCAATGAGCAGTTCTTC	CASSSPGLAGGNEQFF
.	.	TRBV2	TRBJ2-2	TGTGCCAGCGGAGGAGGGGTAGGGACCGGGGAGCTGTTTTTT	CASGGGVGTGELFF
.	TRBD1	TRBV27	TRBJ2-7	TGTGCCAGCAGATTTGGACAGGGCTCCTACGAGCAGTACTTC	CASRFGQGSYEQYF
.	.	TRBV5-4	TRBJ2-6	TGTGCCAGCAGCTTCGGCGGTAGCTCTGGGGCCAACGTCCTGACTTTC	CASSFGGSSGANVLTF
.	TRBD1	TRBV28	TRBJ1-6	TGTGCCAGCAAAGCGGGACAGGGTAATTCACCCCTCCACTTT	CASKAGQGNSPLHF
.	.	TRBV18	TRBJ2-7	TGTGCCAGCTCACCACCGGGGGCCACTACCTACGAGCAGTACTTC	CASSPPGATTYEQYF
few	.	TRBV11-2	TRBJ1-6	TGTGCCAGCAGCTTCACAGCCAACCTTAATTCACCCCTCCACTTT	CASSFTANLNSPLHF
.	.	TRBV14	TRBJ1-4	TGTGCCAGCAGCCAAGAGCGGCAGGGAAATGAAAAACTGTTTTTT	CASSQERQGNEKLFF
.	.	TRBV30	TRBJ1-2	TGTGCCTGGAGTGTAGTGGAGGGGTCTGTGTATGGCTACACCTTC	CAWSVVEGSVYGYTF
many	TRBD1	TRBV7-8	TRBJ2-2	TGTGCCAGCAGCTCGCTTAGGACAGGGTGGGACACCGGGGAGCTGTTTTTT	CASSSLRTGWDTGELFF
few	.	TRBV19	TRBJ1-5	TGTGCCAGTAGTATAGAGGTCAGGGAGGCACAGCCCCAGCATTTT	CASSIEVREAQPQHF
.	.	TRBV30	TRBJ2-2	TGTGCCTGTCTTAAAGGGGTGAACACCGGGGAGCTGTTTTTT	CACLKGVNTGELFF
.	TRBD1	TRBV27	TRBJ2-7	TGTGCCAGCAGTTTGGGACAGACCTACGAGCAGTACTTC	CASSLGQTYEQYF
.	.	TRBV11-2	TRBJ1-4	TGTGCCAGCAGCCCAGGACAGCGACCAAATGAAAAACTGTTTTTT	CASSPGQRPNEKLFF
once	.	TRBV9	TRBJ1-2	TGTGCCAGCAGCGTAGCTACTACTGTATATGGCTACACCTTC	CASSVATTVYGYTF
.	.	TRBV10-2	TRBJ2-2	TGCGCCAGCAGTGCGGTAAACACCGGGGAGCTGTTTTTT	CASSAVNTGELFF
.	.	TRBV25-1	TRBJ2-1	TGTGCCAGCAGTGCCCGTTCCTCCTACAATGAGCAGTTCTTC	CASSARSSYNEQFF
.	TRBD1	TRBV5-8	TRBJ1-3	TGTGCCAGCAGGGGGTATCCGGACAGGGTGGGCTCTGGAAACACCATATATTTT	CASRGYPDRVGSGNTIYF
.	.	TRBV15	TRBJ1-2	TGTGCCACCAGCCCCCTACAGGGAAGGGATGGCTACACCTTC	CATSPLQGRDGYTF
.	.	TRBV5-6	TRBJ2-5	TGTGCCAGCAGCTTGGGCAGGGAAAAGACCCAGTACTTC	CASSLGREKTQYF
.	.	TRBV5-1	TRBJ2-2	TGCGCCAGCAGCTCGGGAGATGGTCACGGGGAGCTGTTTTTT	CASSSGDGHGELFF
.	.	TRBV19	TRBJ2-3	TGTGCCAGTAGTATGAGTAACAGACCCACAGATACGCAGTATTTT	CASSMSNRPTDTQYF
.	.	TRBV6-5	TRBJ1-2	TGTGCCAGCAGTCCCTTATCCAGTCACTATGGCTACACCTTC	CASSPLSSHYGYTF
.	.	TRBV14	TRBJ2-3	TGTGCCAGCAGCCACGGAGATACGCAGTATTTT	CASSHGDTQYF